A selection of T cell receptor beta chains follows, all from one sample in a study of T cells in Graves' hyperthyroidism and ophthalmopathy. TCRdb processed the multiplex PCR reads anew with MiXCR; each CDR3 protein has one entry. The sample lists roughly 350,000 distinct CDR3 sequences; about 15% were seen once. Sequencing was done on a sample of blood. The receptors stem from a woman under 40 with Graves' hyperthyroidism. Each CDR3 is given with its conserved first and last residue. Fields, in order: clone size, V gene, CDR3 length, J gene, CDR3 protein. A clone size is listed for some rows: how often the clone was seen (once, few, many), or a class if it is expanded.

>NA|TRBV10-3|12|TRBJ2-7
CAISGLTYEQYF
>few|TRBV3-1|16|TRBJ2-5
CASSHGLGHVIETQYF
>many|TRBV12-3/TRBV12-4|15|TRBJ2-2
CASSFMAGDAGELFF
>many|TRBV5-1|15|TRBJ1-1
CASISPGEIGGRAFF
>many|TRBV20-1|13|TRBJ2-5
CSARTAGGETQYF
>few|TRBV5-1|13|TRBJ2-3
CASWDRGSDTQYF
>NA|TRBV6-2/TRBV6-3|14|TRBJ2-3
CASSPGPRQDTQYF
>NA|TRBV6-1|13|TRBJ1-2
CASRPMAGGGYTF
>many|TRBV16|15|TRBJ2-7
CASSRPGQAPGGQYF
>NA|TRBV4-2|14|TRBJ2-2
CASSQAPNTGELFF
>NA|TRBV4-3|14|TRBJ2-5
CASSQEPGQETQYF
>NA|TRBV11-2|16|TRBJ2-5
CASSLGVDSLGETQYF
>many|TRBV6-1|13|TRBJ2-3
CASRRGTTDTQYF
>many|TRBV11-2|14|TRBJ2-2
CASSLVKSPGELFF
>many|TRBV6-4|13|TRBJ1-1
CASSDRENTEAFF
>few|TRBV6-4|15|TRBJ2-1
CASSAEDSGGNEQFF
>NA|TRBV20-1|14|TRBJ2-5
CNAYGQDSKETQYF
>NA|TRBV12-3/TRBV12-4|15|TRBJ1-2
CASSHSRQTNYGYTF
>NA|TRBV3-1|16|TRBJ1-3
CASSQDEGTSGNTIYF
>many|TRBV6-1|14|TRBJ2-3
CASMQLGNTDTQYF
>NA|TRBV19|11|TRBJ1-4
CASKAAEKLFF
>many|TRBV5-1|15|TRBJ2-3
CASSFGRRYADTQYF
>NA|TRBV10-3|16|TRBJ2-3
CAITAQGSHSTDTQYF
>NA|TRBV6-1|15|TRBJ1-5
CASRTTGEGNQPQHF
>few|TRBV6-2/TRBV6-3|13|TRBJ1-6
CASGTGLRSPLHF
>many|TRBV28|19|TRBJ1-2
CASSLPKNLINPLNYGYTF
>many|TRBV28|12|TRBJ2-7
CASSFGHYEQYF
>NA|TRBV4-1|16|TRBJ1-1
CASSQESASGNTEAFF
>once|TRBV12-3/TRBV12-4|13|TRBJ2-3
CASTGVNVNTQYF
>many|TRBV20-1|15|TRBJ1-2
CSAGISGEARNGYTF
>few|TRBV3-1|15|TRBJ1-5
CASSQDHRGLWPQHF
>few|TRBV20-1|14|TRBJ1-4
CSARPTDLNEKLFF
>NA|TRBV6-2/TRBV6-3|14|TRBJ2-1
CASSTSGRPNEQFF
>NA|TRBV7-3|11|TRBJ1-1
CASTRAPEAFF
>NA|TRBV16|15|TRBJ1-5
CASSRQIYSNQPQHF
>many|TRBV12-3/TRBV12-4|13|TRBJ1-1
CASGFYWNTEAFF
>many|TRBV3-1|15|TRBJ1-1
CASSPAWGANTEAFF
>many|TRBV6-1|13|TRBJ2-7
CASRRPGSHEQYF
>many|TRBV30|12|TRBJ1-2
CAWSPFKAGYTF
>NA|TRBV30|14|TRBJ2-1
CAWNREANSNEQFF
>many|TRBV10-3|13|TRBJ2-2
CAIKQASTGELFF
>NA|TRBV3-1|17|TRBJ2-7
CASSQGRGTSGYYEQYF
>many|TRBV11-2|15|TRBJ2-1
CASSTPVGFEDEQFF
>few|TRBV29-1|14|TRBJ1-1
CSVAKTGLITEAFF